The 22 T cell receptor beta chains below were found in one sample sequenced in a study of blood T cells in healthy people across ages. With a J-beta primer mix and a sample-barcoded 5' primer, a second PCR ran roughly 7 to 11 cycles. TCRdb used MiXCR to reprocess the 5' RACE reads, holding one entry per CDR3 protein. The sample consists of 700,000 or so distinct CDR3 sequences, around 41% of them appearing once. Sequenced material: blood. Every receptor here comes from a man older than 75 in good health.

This clonotype occurred a few times. This sequence joins TRBV7-8 and TRBJ2-2; perhaps D is TRBD1 or TRBD2 (5 bases each). CDR3 size: 15 residues. Looked up from germline, CDR1 is SGHVS and CDR2 is FQNEAQ. Trimming left V 5 bases short and J 5 bases short, with 15 bases between. For the CDR3, the DNA is TGTGCCAGCAGCCAACCAGGGCGGGTAACCGGGGAGCTGTTTTTT. Residues: CASSQPGRVTGELFF.

V is TRBV2 and J is TRBJ2-4, with D hard to call. The DNA matches TRBJ2-7 better at its end, which makes the J call doubtful. The CDR3 consists of 10 residues. CDR1 is SNHLY, CDR2 FYNNEI, per germline. The CDR3 region is CASSFLEQYF. The CDR3 DNA reads as TGTGCCAGCAGTTTCCTCGAGCAGTACTTC.

The chain recombines TRBV27 with TRBJ2-3; a weak D match, TRBD1 (5 bases). CDR1 MNHEY and CDR2 SMNVEV come from the germline V gene (reference sequence). The CDR3 extends over 13 amino acids. Trimming took 9 bases from V and 6 from J, leaving 16 bases between them. CDR3 region: CASHHRPGDTQYF. CDR3 coding DNA: TGTGCCAGTCATCACAGGCCTGGCGATACGCAGTATTTT.

The genes are TRBV29-1 and TRBJ2-3; D possibly corresponds to TRBD2 (6 bases). V dropped 6 bases and J dropped 0 bases, with 16 bases sitting between them. The CDR3 totals 15 residues. Germline lookup yields CDR1 SQVTM and CDR2 ANQGSEA. CDR3 residues: CSVSAGGASTDTQYF. The CDR3 nucleotides read TGCAGCGTCTCCGCCGGCGGGGCTAGCACAGATACGCAGTATTTT.

The rearrangement joins TRBV4-2 to TRBJ1-1; TRBD1 might be the D (5 bases). V lost 0 bases, J lost 2 bases, and 22 bases lay in between. This CDR3 has 19 amino acids. The germline V gene encodes CDR1 LGHNA and CDR2 YNFKEQ. The CDR3 is CASSQDRRLAQAVNTEAFF. The CDR3 nucleotides are TGTGCCAGCAGCCAAGATCGTCGGTTAGCACAGGCCGTAAACACTGAAGCTTTCTTT.

V usage is TRBV4-1 and J usage is TRBJ2-1, with 10 bases aligning to TRBD2. This CDR3 is built from 16 residues. V lost 8 bases, J lost 4 bases, and 11 bases stayed unmatched. Per the germline V gene, CDR1 is MGHRA and CDR2 is YSYEKL. The CDR3 nucleotides read TGCGCCAGCGGTCCGAGTCGACTAGCGGGTTACAATGAGCAGTTCTTC. This sequence encodes CASGPSRLAGYNEQFF.

The CDR3 DNA is TGTGCCAGCAGCTGGCCGGGTCGAGGGATTTACGAGCAGTACTTC. Translation gives CASSWPGRGIYEQYF. The rearrangement uses TRBV7-2 and TRBJ2-7, with a tentative D call TRBD2 (5 bases). V was trimmed by 4 bases and J by 4 bases, leaving 17 bases between them. This CDR3 has 15 amino acids. In germline, CDR1 is SGHTA, CDR2 FQGNSA.

CDR3 loop: CASSLSKMDRQFF. The CDR3 DNA is TGCGCCAGCAGCTTATCTAAGATGGATAGGCAGTTCTTC. The chain has TRBV5-1 and TRBJ2-1; unclear D gene. CDR3 length: 13 amino acids. V was trimmed by 2 bases and J by 12 bases, leaving 15 bases between them. Germline V gives CDR1 SGHRS, CDR2 YFSETQ.

This clonotype was found many times. At one of its ends the junction is not consistent with the germline gene, which may arise from a read error. J is TRBJ2-3 and V is TRBV6-5, with unresolved D. The CDR3 loop spans 13 amino acids. In germline, CDR1 is MNHEY, CDR2 SVGAGI. The CDR3 reads CASSLPGGDTQYF. CDR3 DNA: TGCGCCAGCAGCTTGCCCGGCGGAGATACGCAGTATTTT.

This clonotype was picked up a small number of times. The rearrangement uses TRBV7-9 and TRBJ2-3; D not certain. V dropped 0 bases and J dropped 6 bases, with 7 bases sitting between them. CDR1 SEHNR and CDR2 FQNEAQ come from the germline V gene (reference sequence). The CDR3 sequence is 13 residues long. CDR3 DNA: TGTGCCAGCAGCTTAGCGCTACTGGATACGCAGTATTTT. It yields the protein CASSLALLDTQYF.

The chain is built from TRBV7-2 and TRBJ1-5, with 7 bases that match TRBD1. After removal of 1 base from V and 4 bases from J, the junction contained 4 bases not matched to a gene. The CDR3 extends over 15 amino acids. The germline V gene has CDR1 SGHTA and CDR2 FQGNSA. The CDR3, as DNA: TGTGCCAGCAGCTTAGGGGACAGTCCGAATCAGCCCCAGCATTTT. This translates into CASSLGDSPNQPQHF.

This clonotype came up a few times. The J gene is TRBJ2-1, the V gene TRBV4-2; 11 bases align to TRBD2. Germline loops: CDR1 LGHNA, CDR2 YNFKEQ. This CDR3 is 18 amino acids long. V was pared by 4 bases and J by 10 bases, with 18 bases of the junction left unmatched. The CDR3 coding sequence is TGTGCCAGCAGCCCCCTCGCGTTAGCGGGGGGGCCGATCGGGGAGCAGTTCTTC. Its translation is CASSPLALAGGPIGEQFF.

In nucleotides, the CDR3 is TGTGCCAGCAGGTCCGGGGCCCCTATGAGCTATGAGCAGTTCTTC. It codes for CASRSGAPMSYEQFF. The gene calls are TRBV6-2 or TRBV6-3 and TRBJ2-1; either TRBD1 or TRBD2 may fit D (5 bases each). Germline-derived CDR1 and CDR2 are MNHEY and SVGEGT. Between the trimmed V and J ends, which lost 6 bases and 8 bases, there was a span of 20 bases. CDR3 length: 15 residues.

The rearrangement uses TRBV6-2 or TRBV6-3 and TRBJ2-7, with 14 positions matching TRBD2. Unmatched junction bases numbered 34, after V lost 8 bases and J lost 4 bases. In germline, CDR1 is MNHEY, CDR2 SVGEGT. This CDR3 is 24 amino acids long. The CDR3 bases are TGTGCCAGCCCTATCCTATACCCAAGAGCATCAACTTTACAACGGACTAGCGGGAGGTACGAGCAGTACTTC. Protein: CASPILYPRASTLQRTSGRYEQYF.

The rearrangement links TRBV3-1 to TRBJ1-6; D possibly corresponds to TRBD1 (6 bases). Trimming left V 2 bases short and J 8 bases short, with 13 bases between. Germline V lookup: CDR1 LGHDT, CDR2 YNNKEL (reference sequence). The CDR3 contains 15 residues. CDR3 sequence (DNA): TGTGCCAGCAGCCAATACGGACAGCCGGATTCACCCCTCCACTTT. Encoded protein: CASSQYGQPDSPLHF.

The J gene is TRBJ2-5, the V gene TRBV7-3; TRBD1 agrees at 7 bases. Per the germline V gene, CDR1 is SGHTA and CDR2 is FQGTGA. The CDR3 length is 14 residues. Losses at the gene ends were 2 bases for V and 5 bases for J; bases not matched to a gene: 5. The CDR3 bases are TGTGCCAGCAGCTTAGGGAACAGGGGTGAGACCCAGTACTTC. Translation gives CASSLGNRGETQYF.

The V call is TRBV28, the J call TRBJ2-1; TRBD1 matches 9 bases. This CDR3 region has 14 residues. V was clipped by 4 bases and J by 7 bases; unmatched bases: 5. The germline V gene encodes CDR1 MDHEN and CDR2 SYDVKM. Here the CDR3 DNA reads TGTGCCAGCAGTTCCCCCGGGACAGGGAATGAGCAGTTCTTC. Translating gives CASSSPGTGNEQFF.

This clonotype was recorded many times. The chain has TRBV5-1 and TRBJ2-2, with TRBD1 matching 7 bases. V lost 4 bases, J lost 3 bases, and 9 bases stayed unmatched. The germline CDR1 and CDR2 sequences are SGHRS and YFSETQ. The CDR3 covers 16 residues. CDR3 sequence (DNA): TGCGCCAGCAGCCCACTGACAGGGTTCGACACCGGGGAGCTGTTTTTT. As protein: CASSPLTGFDTGELFF.

The chain recombines TRBV7-2 with TRBJ2-2; TRBD1 matches 8 bases. The CDR3 length is 13 residues. The trim removed 11 bases at V and 2 bases at J, leaving 4 bases unmatched. Germline assignment: CDR1 SGHTA and CDR2 FQGNSA. CDR3 nucleotides: TGTGCCTCAGGGGGCCGAAACACCGGGGAGCTGTTTTTT. This sequence encodes CASGGRNTGELFF. Together with reference TRBV7-2 and TRBJ2-2, the CDR3 gives the full variable domain: GAGVSQSPSNKVTEKGKDVELRCDPISGHTALYWYRQSLGQGLEFLIYFQGNSAPDKSGLPSDRFSAERTGGSVSTLTIQRTQQEDSAVYLCASGGRNTGELFFGEGSRLTVL.

This chain joins TRBV5-6 and TRBJ2-1; 7 nucleotides line up with TRBD1. The CDR3 has 14 amino acids. The germline V gene encodes CDR1 SGHDT and CDR2 YYEEEE. Trimming at V came to 2 bases and at J to 4 bases, leaving 3 bases not matched to a gene. The CDR3: CASSFGTVYNEQFF. The CDR3 nucleotides are TGTGCCAGCAGCTTTGGGACAGTTTACAATGAGCAGTTCTTC.

This clonotype was observed a handful of times. The chain links TRBV20-1 to TRBJ2-3, with TRBD2 matching 7 bases. V lost 5 bases to trimming and J lost 0 bases; unmatched junction nucleotides: 5. The CDR3 loop spans 14 amino acids. CDR1 DFQATT and CDR2 SNEGSKA come from the germline V gene (reference sequence). CDR3 region: CSAVPGGSTDTQYF. DNA of the CDR3: TGCAGTGCTGTCCCCGGGGGGAGCACAGATACGCAGTATTTT.

Concerning this clonotype itself: A much larger clonotype is one base distant, so this may be a read error. This chain links TRBV6-2 or TRBV6-3 with TRBJ2-6, with D perhaps TRBD1 (5 bases). The germline gives CDR1 MNHEY, CDR2 SVGEGT. The CDR3 spans 13 residues. The CDR3 DNA reads TGTGCCAGCAGTTACGCTGGGGCCGACGTCCTGACTTTC. Amino acids: CASSYAGADVLTF.